This T cell receptor (beta chain) was obtained from a study of CD4 T cells in relation to SARS-CoV-2 and coronaviruses. For the study at large: Convalescent donors were aged roughly 21 to 80, with median approximately 40 years.

Germline V gene lookup returns CDR1 SGHRS and CDR2 YFSETQ. V dropped 5 bases and J dropped 1 base, with 13 bases sitting between them. This CDR3 comprises 15 residues. Turning to this clone: Its antigen is unidentified.

Naive and memory CD4+ T cells came from enriched cryopreserved PBMCs. Study results and limitations: Crossreactive clones expanded significantly less to SARS-CoV-2 than monoreactive clones.

Clones were sequenced by immunoSEQ multiplex PCR, and TCRdb holds only the in-frame ones, with some missing. The sample lists about 37,000 clones, around 85% occurring once. The genes are TRBV5-1 and TRBJ2-1; D may correspond to TRBD1 or TRBD2 (5 bases each). This clonotype originated in an adult with COVID-19. Source material: memory CD4+ T cells from PBMCs. The CDR3 DNA reads as TGCGCCAGCAGATCCGGGACGCATTCCTACAATGAGCAGTTCTTC. Protein product: CASRSGTHSYNEQFF.